Presented here are 10 T cell receptor beta chains from one specimen sequenced in a study of T cells in Graves' hyperthyroidism and ophthalmopathy. Researchers amplified the TCR beta CDR3 regions from RNA transcripts. With the HTBI primer set, the TCR CDR3 went through a first round of RT-PCR. One entry per CDR3 protein, called by TCRdb with MiXCR from the multiplex PCR reads. The table includes more than 500,000 distinct CDR3 sequences, around 15% detected once. Sequences were obtained from blood. These receptors were obtained from a woman between 40 and 55 years old with Graves' ophthalmopathy.

V and J are TRBV6-5 and TRBJ2-7; TRBD2 matches 11 bases. Germline trimming cut 2 bases from V and 6 bases from J; bases unmatched to any gene: 3. This CDR3 comprises 14 residues. The germline V gene encodes CDR1 MNHEY and CDR2 SVGAGI. CDR3 nucleotide sequence: TGTGCCAGCAGTTACGGGGGGACTAGCGGCGAGCAGTACTTC. Protein sequence: CASSYGGTSGEQYF.

This clonotype was seen repeatedly, ten times or more. V usage is TRBV28 and J usage is TRBJ2-5; no clear D gene. The germline V and J ends were trimmed by 7 bases and 5 bases, with 11 bases remaining between them. CDR3 size: 12 residues. CDR1 is MDHEN and CDR2 is SYDVKM in the germline V gene. CDR3 amino acids: CASTTTGETQYF. In nucleotides, the CDR3 is TGTGCCAGCACCACAACCGGGGAGACCCAGTACTTC.

Many counts were recorded for this clonotype. This chain links TRBV28 with TRBJ2-7; no definite D call. Germline V gene sequence: CDR1 MDHEN, CDR2 SYDVKM. The CDR3 has 12 residues. V was clipped by 3 bases and J by 6 bases, with 9 bases between them. The CDR3 protein is CASSFLDSEQYF. CDR3 in DNA: TGTGCCAGCAGTTTTCTGGATAGCGAGCAGTACTTC.

The V and J genes are TRBV5-6 and TRBJ1-2; D is ambiguous. This CDR3 has 13 residues. V lost 3 bases to trimming and J lost 0 bases, with 6 bases between them. Looked up from germline, CDR1 is SGHDT and CDR2 is YYEEEE. The CDR3 loop is CASSSQTNYGYTF. CDR3 DNA: TGTGCCAGCAGCTCACAAACTAACTATGGCTACACCTTC.

This clonotype was recorded many times. The chain carries TRBV25-1 and TRBJ1-2; no firm D call. Germline V lookup: CDR1 MGHDK, CDR2 SYGVNS. V lost 6 bases, J lost 2 bases, and 19 bases lay in between. There are 16 residues in the CDR3. The CDR3 region has the DNA TGTGCCAGCAGCGACTCCGGTACAGAATTAAACTATGGCTACACCTTC. Translated: CASSDSGTELNYGYTF.

The rearrangement links TRBV7-9 to TRBJ2-7, with 7 bases that match TRBD2. Germline CDR1 is SEHNR and CDR2 is FQNEAQ (reference sequence). V shed 5 bases and J 6 bases; nucleotides not matched to a gene: 10. This CDR3 contains 14 residues. CDR3 in amino acids: CASSLAGREFEQYF. The CDR3 DNA sequence: TGTGCCAGCAGCCTTGCGGGGCGGGAGTTCGAGCAGTACTTC.

This clonotype was seen many times. The genes are TRBV19 and TRBJ2-6; D remains ambiguous. Trimming took off 4 bases at V and 4 bases at J, with 17 bases between the two ends. The CDR3 consists of 17 residues. Looked up from germline, CDR1 is LNHDA and CDR2 is SQIVND (reference sequence). CDR3 amino acids: CASSTLKGFMGANVLTF. The CDR3 region has the DNA TGTGCCAGTAGTACATTAAAAGGGTTTATGGGGGCCAACGTCCTGACTTTC.

The V and J genes are TRBV12-3 or TRBV12-4 and TRBJ1-1; D gene ambiguous. Trimming removed 4 bases at V and 10 bases at J, with 16 bases between. The CDR3 runs 13 residues. The CDR3 DNA reads as TGTGCCAGCAGTTCCCACGACCGGTGGCGAGCTTTCTTT. Translation: CASSSHDRWRAFF.

This clonotype was seen repeatedly, ten times or more. The V gene is TRBV5-1, the J gene TRBJ2-5; the D is unclear. The CDR3 has 15 amino acids. V lost 0 bases, J lost 2 bases, and 11 bases lay in between. Germline V lookup: CDR1 SGHRS, CDR2 YFSETQ. The DNA of the CDR3 is TGCGCCAGCAGCTTGGTCCCGGGCCAGCAAGAGACCCAGTACTTC. Translating gives CASSLVPGQQETQYF.

The sample holds many counts of this clonotype. The rearrangement uses TRBV6-2 or TRBV6-3 and TRBJ2-2; D unresolved. Trimming left V 5 bases short and J 6 bases short, with 10 bases between. The CDR3 loop spans 13 amino acids. Germline assignment: CDR1 MNHEY and CDR2 SVGEGT. Here the CDR3 reads CASSPDPSGELFF. The CDR3 DNA is TGTGCCAGCAGTCCGGACCCCTCCGGGGAGCTGTTTTTT.